This is a list of T cell receptor beta chains from one sample in a study of T cells in narcolepsy. Some clones are missing from TCRdb's copy, which holds only in-frame ones; the method was immunoSEQ multiplex PCR. Of just under 35,000 clones listed, more than 70% are singletons. The sequenced material came from memory (CD45RA-) CD4+ T cells from blood. The receptors were sampled from a human donor in good health. CDR3s include the opening cysteine and the closing phenylalanine or tryptophan. A D gene is named only where the DNA matches it firmly. Some rows mark clone size as missing; the rest say once, few, many or name a class of expanded clone.

abundance	j_gene	d_gene	v_gene	CDR3aa	CDR3nt
-	TRBJ2-5	TRBD2	TRBV5-6	CASSLRAGVQETQYF	TGTGCCAGCAGCTTGAGGGCGGGGGTCCAAGAGACCCAGTACTTC
-	TRBJ1-2	TRBD1	TRBV6-1	CASSRAGGSGGYTF	TGTGCCAGCAGTCGGGCAGGGGGCAGTGGAGGCTACACCTTC
-	TRBJ1-1	TRBD1	TRBV27	CASSLLTGGGNTEAFF	TGTGCCAGCAGTTTATTGACAGGGGGCGGGAACACTGAAGCTTTCTTT
-	TRBJ1-1	TRBD1	TRBV5-1	CASSSLRDRAGTEAFF	TGCGCCAGCAGCTCCCTCCGGGACAGGGCCGGCACTGAAGCTTTCTTT
-	TRBJ1-2	-	TRBV19	CASSIWARKDYGYTF	TGTGCCAGTAGTATATGGGCCAGAAAAGACTATGGCTACACCTTC
-	TRBJ2-1	TRBD2	TRBV7-3	CASSPGGARGEQFF	TGTGCCAGCAGCCCCGGGGGGGCCCGGGGAGAGCAGTTCTTC
-	TRBJ2-5	-	TRBV7-3	CASSLYSSLRETQYF	TGTGCCAGCAGCTTATATTCTAGTCTCAGGGAGACCCAGTACTTC
-	TRBJ2-1	TRBD2	TRBV5-1	CASSFAGVGEQFF	TGCGCCAGCAGCTTTGCGGGAGTTGGCGAGCAGTTCTTC
-	TRBJ2-5	TRBD2	TRBV30	CAWRIAGGQETQYF	TGTGCCTGGAGAATAGCGGGAGGGCAAGAGACCCAGTACTTC
-	TRBJ2-1	TRBD2	TRBV7-2	CASSPSLAGGNNEQFF	TGTGCCAGCAGCCCGTCACTAGCGGGAGGGAATAATGAGCAGTTCTTC
few	TRBJ1-6	TRBD1	TRBV7-3	CASSRGGDSNSPLHF	TGTGCCAGCAGCCGGGGTGGGGACAGCAATTCACCCCTCCACTTT
once	TRBJ2-3	-	TRBV10-1	CASSDGGGGTQYF	TGCGCCAGCAGTGACGGAGGGGGGGGTACGCAGTATTTT
-	TRBJ2-5	-	TRBV27	CASSWLGGAETQYF	TGTGCCAGCAGTTGGCTGGGGGGGGCGGAGACCCAGTACTTC
-	TRBJ2-3	TRBD1	TRBV6-6	CASSSDRRLHTDTQYF	TGTGCCAGCAGTTCGGACAGGCGGTTACACACAGATACGCAGTATTTT
-	TRBJ1-1	TRBD1	TRBV29-1	CSVQGALRTEAFF	TGCAGCGTACAGGGGGCGCTGAGGACTGAAGCTTTCTTT
-	TRBJ1-4	-	TRBV19	CASSIQGGREKLFF	TGTGCCAGTAGTATCCAGGGCGGGCGAGAAAAACTGTTTTTT
-	TRBJ2-3	-	TRBV6-1	CASSPFTDTQYF	TGTGCCAGCAGCCCCTTCACAGATACGCAGTATTTT
-	TRBJ2-3	TRBD2	TRBV13	CASSLGLAGSSDTQYF	TGTGCCAGCAGCCTCGGACTAGCGGGTTCCTCCGATACGCAGTATTTT